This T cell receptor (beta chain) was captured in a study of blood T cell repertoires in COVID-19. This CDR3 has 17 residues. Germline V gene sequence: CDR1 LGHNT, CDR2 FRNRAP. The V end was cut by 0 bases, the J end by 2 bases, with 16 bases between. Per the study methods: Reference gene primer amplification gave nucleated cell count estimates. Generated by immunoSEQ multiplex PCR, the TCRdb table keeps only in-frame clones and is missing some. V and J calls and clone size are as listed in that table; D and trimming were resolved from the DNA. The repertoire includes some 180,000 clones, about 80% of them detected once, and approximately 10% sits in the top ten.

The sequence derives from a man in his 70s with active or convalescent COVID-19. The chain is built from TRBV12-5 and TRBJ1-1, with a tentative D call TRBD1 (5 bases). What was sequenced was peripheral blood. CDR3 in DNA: TGTGCTAGTGGTTTGGTTGCGGGGGGGAATGGTAACACTGAAGCTTTCTTT. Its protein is CASGLVAGGNGNTEAFF.